This T cell receptor (beta chain) comes out of a study of T cells in Graves' hyperthyroidism and ophthalmopathy. Trimming took 6 bases from V and 5 from J; bases not matched to a gene: 8. This CDR3 comprises 15 residues. Germline CDR1 SGHTA, CDR2 FQGTGA. Regions amplified from RNA transcripts were the TCR beta CDR3 regions. TCR CDR3 regions were first amplified by RT-PCR with HTBI primers. One entry per CDR3 protein results from TCRdb running MiXCR on the multiplex PCR reads. The sample holds around 450,000 distinct CDR3 sequences; roughly an eighth are singletons and the top ten take 5% to 6%. This clonotype has a handful of counts.

V gene TRBV7-3 combines with J gene TRBJ2-1; 9 bases align to TRBD2. The sequenced sample consisted of blood. The sequence was collected from a woman aged 18-35 years with Graves' hyperthyroidism. The CDR3 DNA reads as TGTGCCAGCAGATCCGGGACTAGCTCTCACAATGAGCAGTTCTTC. Translating it yields CASRSGTSSHNEQFF.